Each of the 5 T cell receptor beta chains below was sequenced from the same sample in a study of blood T cell repertoires in COVID-19. The method was immunoSEQ multiplex PCR; TCRdb's version includes in-frame clones alone and lacks a portion of them. The table lists under 200,000 clones, 82% of them singletons, with 6.5% to 9.5% in the top ten. The sequencing input was peripheral blood. These receptor sequences come from a woman aged 60-70 years with COVID-19, enrolled during active disease.

The V call is TRBV15, the J call TRBJ1-1; perhaps TRBD1 as D (5 bases). The germline V gene encodes CDR1 LNHNV and CDR2 YYDKDF (reference sequence). This CDR3 has 14 residues. Trimming cost V 1 base and J 4 bases, with 10 bases left between them. CDR3 residues: CATSRVREGTEAFF. The CDR3 nucleotides read TGTGCCACCAGCAGAGTCAGGGAGGGCACTGAAGCTTTCTTT.

V gene TRBV5-6 combines with J gene TRBJ2-7; no clear D gene. The V and J ends lost 4 bases and 3 bases respectively, with 5 bases between them. The V gene's germline CDR1 is SGHDT and CDR2 YYEEEE. This CDR3 spans 11 amino acids. CDR3 amino acids: CASSTDYEQYV. DNA for the CDR3: TGTGCCAGCAGCACAGACTACGAGCAGTACGTC.

The chain joins TRBV6-4 to TRBJ1-2; tentative D call: TRBD1 (6 bases). The CDR3 runs to 13 residues. V lost 2 bases and J 8 bases, leaving 12 bases between the germline ends. In germline, CDR1 is MRHNA, CDR2 SNTAGT. CDR3 amino acids: CASSDDRMGGYTF. The CDR3 DNA sequence: TGTGCCAGCAGTGACGACAGGATGGGCGGCTACACCTTC.

This chain uses TRBV6-2 or TRBV6-3 with TRBJ2-1, with 9 bases that match TRBD2. The CDR3 has 15 amino acids. CDR1 and CDR2 (germline): MNHEY, SVGEGT. The J segment lost 5 bases and the V segment lost 0 bases, leaving 2 bases of the junction unmatched. The CDR3 is CASSYSTSGHNEQFF. As DNA, the CDR3 is TGTGCCAGCAGTTACTCGACTAGCGGACACAATGAGCAGTTCTTC.

This chain joins TRBV5-6 and TRBJ1-1; no clear D gene. V shed 0 bases and J shed 5 bases, with 8 bases lying between them. CDR1 SGHDT and CDR2 YYEEEE come from the germline V gene. CDR3 length: 13 residues. CDR3 coding DNA: TGTGCCAGCAGCTTGGGTGGGAGGACTGAAGCTTTCTTT. Translating it yields CASSLGGRTEAFF.